What follows is one T cell receptor beta chain and its context. This sample is part of a study of blood T cell repertoires in COVID-19. In the study overall: Collection of acute and convalescent COVID-19 samples took place in the United States, Italy and Spain. T cells, B-cell-depleted T cells, or PBMCs supplied cDNA or gDNA.

CDR3 size: 16 residues. The J segment lost 6 bases and the V segment lost 4 bases, leaving 9 bases of the junction unmatched. CDR1 MNHEY and CDR2 SVGEGT come from the germline V gene. In the authors' methods: For nucleated cells, counts were estimated from reference gene primer amplification. TCRdb's table, derived via immunoSEQ multiplex PCR, lists solely in-frame clones and lacks some. V, J and clone size are those of that table, while D and trimming were read from the DNA. This sample has around 51,000 clones; approximately 86% occur once, and the top ten carry roughly 4.5%. The gene calls are TRBV6-2 or TRBV6-3 and TRBJ2-1, with 10 nucleotides matching TRBD2. The sequenced sample consisted of peripheral blood. The receptor was isolated from a man older than 75 with active COVID-19. The CDR3 here is CASSWASGRLFNEQFF. In nucleotides, the CDR3 is TGTGCCAGCAGTTGGGCTAGCGGGAGACTGTTCAATGAGCAGTTCTTC.